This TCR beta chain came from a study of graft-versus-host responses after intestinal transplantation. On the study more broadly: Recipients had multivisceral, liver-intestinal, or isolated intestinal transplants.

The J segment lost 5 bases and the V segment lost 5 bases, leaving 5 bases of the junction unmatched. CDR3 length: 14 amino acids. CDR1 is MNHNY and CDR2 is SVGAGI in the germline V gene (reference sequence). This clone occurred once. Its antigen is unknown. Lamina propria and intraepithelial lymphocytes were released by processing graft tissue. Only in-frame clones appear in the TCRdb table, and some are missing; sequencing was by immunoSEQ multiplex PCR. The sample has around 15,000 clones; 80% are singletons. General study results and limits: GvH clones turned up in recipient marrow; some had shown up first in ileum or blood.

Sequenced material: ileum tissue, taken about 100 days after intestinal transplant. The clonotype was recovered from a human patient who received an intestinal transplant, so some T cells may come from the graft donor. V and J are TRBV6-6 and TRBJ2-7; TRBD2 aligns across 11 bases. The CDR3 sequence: CASSVSGRANEQYF. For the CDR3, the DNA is TGTGCCAGCAGTGTTAGCGGGAGGGCCAACGAGCAGTACTTC.